The source of this TCR beta chain is a study of CD8 T cells in ankylosing spondylitis. TCRdb independently ran MiXCR on the 5' RACE reads; one entry per CDR3 protein. This table holds some 87,000 distinct CDR3 sequences, 25% to 35% found once. A note on this clonotype: The antigen remains undetermined.

Study-wide results and caveats: Disease-associated clones were reportedly significantly overrepresented in matched ankylosing spondylitis synovial fluid. Disease-linked clones were CD8+ and relatively rare in peripheral blood. In the blood and synovial fluid of reactive arthritis, some motif variants had been previously reported.

This clonotype was sampled from a male donor with ankylosing spondylitis or in good health (not recorded which). The sample comprised blood, either unsorted or a sorted T cell fraction (not recorded which).

In DNA, the CDR3 is TGTGCCAGCAGGGCCTCCAGAAATAGCAATCAGCCCCAGCATTTT. Its translation: CASRASRNSNQPQHF. The rearrangement links TRBV6-1 to TRBJ1-5; D not certain. Germline V gives CDR1 MNHNS, CDR2 SASEGT. Trimming took 6 bases from V and 0 from J, leaving 12 bases between them. The CDR3 has 15 residues.